These 28 T cell receptor beta chains were all obtained from the same sample, sequenced in a study of T cell responses to AZD1222 COVID-19 vaccine. The assay was immunoSEQ multiplex PCR, and TCRdb's table has in-frame clones only and misses some. Found here are tens of thousands of clones, more than 75% of them singletons; the top ten hold roughly an eighth. The specimen was peripheral blood, collected 28 days after the second AZD1222 dose. The receptors originated from an adult who received the AZD1222 COVID-19 vaccine.

The rearrangement links TRBV6-6 to TRBJ1-5; D is possibly TRBD1 (6 bases). There are 15 residues in the CDR3. Deletions cut 4 bases from V and 3 bases from J, with 13 bases between. In germline, CDR1 is MNHNY, CDR2 SVGAGI (reference sequence). CDR3: CASSLGQGNNQPQHF. CDR3 DNA sequence: TGTGCCAGCAGTTTAGGGCAGGGGAACAATCAGCCCCAGCATTTT.

The chain couples TRBV6-5 to TRBJ1-2; tentative D call: TRBD1 (5 bases). V was pared by 3 bases and J by 3 bases, with 11 bases between. This CDR3 contains 14 residues. CDR1 and CDR2 (germline): MNHEY, SVGAGI. The CDR3 spells CASSYGGGDYGYTF. In DNA form, the CDR3 reads TGTGCCAGCAGTTATGGGGGTGGAGACTATGGCTACACCTTC.

The chain's CDR3 is CASSLERWGINYGYTF. DNA of the CDR3: TGTGCCAGCAGCTTGGAAAGATGGGGGATTAACTATGGCTACACCTTC. This chain links TRBV5-6 with TRBJ1-2, with D perhaps TRBD1 (5 bases). This CDR3 is built from 16 residues. The V gene lost 0 bases and the J gene lost 1 base, with 13 bases spanning the gap. Germline CDR1 is SGHDT and CDR2 is YYEEEE.

The rearrangement joins TRBV6-2 or TRBV6-3 to TRBJ2-7; D is ambiguous. The CDR3 consists of 12 residues. V lost 2 bases, J lost 2 bases, and 4 bases lay in between. CDR1 and CDR2 from the germline V gene are MNHEY and SVGEGT. CDR3 residues: CASSYGPYEQYF. DNA of the CDR3: TGTGCCAGCAGTTACGGTCCCTACGAGCAGTACTTC.

The rearrangement uses TRBV9 and TRBJ1-3, with D unclear. Deletions cut 0 bases from V and 0 bases from J, with 7 bases between. Germline lookup yields CDR1 SGDLS and CDR2 YYNGEE. There are 15 residues in the CDR3. The CDR3 here is CASSVGDISGNTIYF. In DNA, the CDR3 is TGTGCCAGCAGCGTAGGGGATATCTCTGGAAACACCATATATTTT.

The chain carries TRBV28 and TRBJ2-1; 14 positions match TRBD2. This CDR3 has 19 amino acids. The germline gives CDR1 MDHEN, CDR2 SYDVKM. Unmatched junction bases numbered 8, after V lost 4 bases and J lost 0 bases. DNA of the CDR3: TGTGCCAGCAGTTATCCGGGACTAGCGGGGGCTGACTCCTACAATGAGCAGTTCTTC. It specifies CASSYPGLAGADSYNEQFF.

The gene calls are TRBV6-1 and TRBJ1-5; 8 nucleotides agree with TRBD1. In germline, CDR1 is MNHNS, CDR2 SASEGT. The V and J ends lost 2 bases and 4 bases, in that order; junction bases with no gene match: 7. The CDR3 consists of 16 residues. CDR3: CASSERVTGGNQPQHF. The CDR3 nucleotides read TGTGCCAGCAGTGAAAGAGTCACAGGGGGGAATCAGCCCCAGCATTTT.

This chain connects TRBV6-7 to TRBJ1-2; 7 bases match TRBD1. TRBV6-7 is classed as an ORF, of uncertain function. V gave up 5 bases and J gave up 1 base; unmatched junction bases: 4. The CDR3 consists of 14 residues. The CDR3 here is CASSPGQDNYGYTF. CDR3 DNA: TGTGCCAGCAGTCCCGGACAGGATAACTATGGCTACACCTTC.

The chain has TRBV5-1 and TRBJ1-1; 8 bases agree with TRBD1. V dropped 7 bases and J dropped 3; count of bases not matched to a gene: 8. The CDR3 contains 14 residues. Germline V lookup: CDR1 SGHRS, CDR2 YFSETQ. The CDR3 here is CASGGTGGYTEAFF. For the CDR3, the DNA is TGCGCCAGCGGGGGCACAGGGGGATACACTGAAGCTTTCTTT.

This chain links TRBV28 with TRBJ2-1, with D perhaps TRBD1 (6 bases). This CDR3 contains 18 residues. Between the trimmed V and J ends, which lost 5 bases and 3 bases, there was a span of 23 bases. Germline lookup yields CDR1 MDHEN and CDR2 SYDVKM. CDR3 residues: CASSPRTGQPKVYNEQFF. CDR3 nucleotides: TGTGCCAGCAGTCCCCGTACAGGACAGCCAAAGGTCTACAATGAGCAGTTCTTC. Filled out from reference TRBV28 and TRBJ2-1, the complete variable domain reads DVKVTQSSRYLVKRTGEKVFLECVQDMDHENMFWYRQDPGLGLRLIYFSYDVKMKEKGDIPEGYSVSREKKERFSLILESASTNQTSMYLCASSPRTGQPKVYNEQFFGPGTRLTVL.

The chain combines TRBV7-9 with TRBJ2-1; TRBD2 might be the D (5 bases). Germline assignment: CDR1 SEHNR and CDR2 FQNEAQ (reference sequence). This CDR3 region has 14 residues. V was clipped by 3 bases and J by 12 bases, with 18 bases between them. Written as DNA, the CDR3 is TGTGCCAGCAGCTTTCTCGCTGAGGGCGGGTGGCAGTTCTTC. Its translation is CASSFLAEGGWQFF.

The chain has TRBV5-8 and TRBJ1-1; D not resolved. Germline assignment: CDR1 SGHTS and CDR2 YDEGEE. The CDR3 has 13 residues. V lost 0 bases to trimming and J lost 2 bases, with 5 bases between them. CDR3 region: CASSLAPNTEAFF. CDR3 DNA sequence: TGTGCCAGCAGCTTGGCTCCTAACACTGAAGCTTTCTTT.

The chain carries TRBV6-5 and TRBJ2-7; no clear D. Between the trimmed V and J ends, which lost 10 bases and 2 bases, there was a span of 12 bases. The germline V gene encodes CDR1 MNHEY and CDR2 SVGAGI. The CDR3 has 12 residues. The CDR3 loop is CATRSGTYEQYF. CDR3 DNA: TGTGCCACAAGATCAGGAACCTACGAGCAGTACTTC.

The chain links TRBV18 to TRBJ1-4; 7 positions agree with TRBD1. The trim removed 3 bases at V and 4 bases at J, leaving 8 bases unmatched. From germline, CDR1 is KGHSH and CDR2 LQKENI. The CDR3 contains 16 residues. The CDR3: CASSPGRQGINEKLFF. The CDR3 nucleotides are TGTGCCAGCTCACCCGGCCGACAGGGCATTAATGAAAAACTGTTTTTT.

Only a few counts were recorded for this clone. V is TRBV5-1 and J is TRBJ2-7; TRBD1 agrees at 9 bases. The CDR3 consists of 16 residues. The V gene end was trimmed by 4 bases and the J gene end by 5 bases; junction bases not matched to a gene: 13. Germline V gene data show CDR1 as SGHRS and CDR2 as YFSETQ. Written as DNA, the CDR3 is TGCGCCAGCAGCCTACTATCGGGACAGGGCCCTCACGAGCAGTACTTC. Its protein product is CASSLLSGQGPHEQYF.

V and J are TRBV18 and TRBJ2-7; 14 nucleotides line up with TRBD2. With 5 bases clipped from V and 5 bases from J, the junction kept 11 bases outside the gene matches. This CDR3 region has 17 residues. Looked up from germline, CDR1 is KGHSH and CDR2 is LQKENI. The CDR3, as DNA: TGTGCCAGCTCAACGGGACTAGCGGGAGAAAATCCCCACGAGCAGTACTTC. Its translation: CASSTGLAGENPHEQYF. The full variable domain, its missing parts supplied by reference TRBV18 and TRBJ2-7, is NAGVMQNPRHLVRRRGQEARLRCSPMKGHSHVYWYRQLPEEGLKFMVYLQKENIIDESGMPKERFSAEFPKEGPSILRIQQVVRGDSAAYFCASSTGLAGENPHEQYFGPGTRLTVT.

The chain uses TRBV9 and TRBJ2-7; 9 bases map to TRBD2. V gave up 2 bases and J gave up 6 bases; unmatched junction bases: 9. Per germline, CDR1 SGDLS and CDR2 YYNGEE. This CDR3 has 15 amino acids. In nucleotides, the CDR3 is TGTGCCAGCAGCGTGGGGGTAGCGGGAGAAACCGAGCAGTACTTC. It specifies CASSVGVAGETEQYF.

The chain joins TRBV10-2 to TRBJ2-1; 11 bases align to TRBD2. The J segment lost 0 bases and the V segment lost 5 bases, leaving 3 bases of the junction unmatched. The CDR3 is 16 residues long. Germline CDR1 WSHSY, CDR2 SAAADI. The CDR3 bases are TGCGCCAGCAGTACTAGCGGGAGTAGCTCCTACAATGAGCAGTTCTTC. Amino acids: CASSTSGSSSYNEQFF.

This clone was found many times. V gene TRBV18 combines with J gene TRBJ1-1; 8 positions agree with TRBD1. V dropped 6 bases and J dropped 2; count of bases not matched to a gene: 2. The CDR3 extends over 13 amino acids. Germline CDR1 is KGHSH and CDR2 is LQKENI. CDR3 coding DNA: TGTGCCAGCTCGGGACAGGCAAACACTGAAGCTTTCTTT. This translates into CASSGQANTEAFF.

The chain is built from TRBV6-5 and TRBJ2-5; D possibly corresponds to TRBD2 (5 bases). CDR1 and CDR2 (germline): MNHEY, SVGAGI. V dropped 2 bases and J dropped 2 bases, with 12 bases sitting between them. The CDR3 length is 15 residues. This CDR3 reads CASSYGSPNQETQYF. The CDR3 DNA reads as TGTGCCAGCAGTTACGGGAGCCCGAATCAAGAGACCCAGTACTTC.

This chain links TRBV6-2 or TRBV6-3 with TRBJ2-5, with D unresolved. The CDR3 is 16 amino acids. Deletions cut 2 bases from V and 3 bases from J, with 16 bases between. Germline loops: CDR1 MNHEY, CDR2 SVGEGT. The CDR3 nucleotides read TGTGCCAGCAGTTACATCTGGGGAAAGGGAAAAGAGACCCAGTACTTC. This gives the protein CASSYIWGKGKETQYF.

The rearrangement links TRBV4-1 to TRBJ1-5; maybe TRBD1 (5 bases). CDR3 size: 14 residues. Between the trimmed V and J ends, which lost 3 bases and 6 bases, there was a span of 12 bases. The germline CDR1 and CDR2 sequences are MGHRA and YSYEKL. CDR3 in DNA: TGCGCCAGCAGCCATTTTCGGGGCGGTCAGCCCCAGCATTTT. The encoded protein is CASSHFRGGQPQHF.

V usage is TRBV28 and J usage is TRBJ2-1, with D maybe TRBD2 (5 bases). V was trimmed by 8 bases and J by 0 bases, leaving 14 bases between them. Per germline, CDR1 MDHEN and CDR2 SYDVKM. This CDR3 contains 15 residues. CDR3 coding DNA: TGTGCCAGCGCCCACGGACTCAGCTCCTACAATGAGCAGTTCTTC. Its translation is CASAHGLSSYNEQFF.

The V and J genes are TRBV2 and TRBJ1-5; no clear D gene. The CDR3 contains 15 residues. Germline loops: CDR1 SNHLY, CDR2 FYNNEI. Trimming left V 7 bases short and J 0 bases short, with 13 bases between. Here the CDR3 reads CASTDVVNSNQPQHF. Here the CDR3 DNA reads TGTGCCAGCACCGATGTAGTTAATAGCAATCAGCCCCAGCATTTT.

The rearrangement uses TRBV5-1 and TRBJ1-1, with 7 nucleotides matching TRBD1. The CDR3 runs to 16 residues. Germline trimming cut 4 bases from V and 3 bases from J; bases unmatched to any gene: 12. Per the germline V gene, CDR1 is SGHRS and CDR2 is YFSETQ. The CDR3 region has the DNA TGCGCCAGCAGCATAGGGGGGTCGACAGGGCACACTGAAGCTTTCTTT. Protein sequence: CASSIGGSTGHTEAFF. Full variable domain (outside the CDR3, taken from reference TRBV5-1 and TRBJ1-1): KAGVTQTPRYLIKTRGQQVTLSCSPISGHRSVSWYQQTPGQGLQFLFEYFSETQRNKGNFPGRFSGRQFSNSRSEMNVSTLELGDSALYLCASSIGGSTGHTEAFFGQGTRLTVV.

The V gene is TRBV6-5, the J gene TRBJ1-1; D is uncertain. CDR1 and CDR2 from the germline V gene are MNHEY and SVGAGI. CDR3 length: 12 residues. Trimming shortened V by 10 bases and J by 0 bases, and 9 bases separated the two germline ends. The CDR3 bases are TGTGCCACCCACCCTCTGAACACTGAAGCTTTCTTT. It translates to CATHPLNTEAFF.

The V and J genes are TRBV15 and TRBJ2-1; 10 nucleotides align to TRBD1. Germline CDR1 reads LNHNV; CDR2 reads YYDKDF (reference sequence). The CDR3 length is 14 residues. Losses at the gene ends were 3 bases for V and 10 bases for J; bases not matched to a gene: 6. The CDR3 DNA sequence: TGTGCCACCAGCAGGAGGGACAGGGGAGGGGAGCAGTTCTTC. Translating it yields CATSRRDRGGEQFF.

This clone was observed a few times. CDR3 sequence reads: CASSDASGGGTDTQYF. The CDR3 DNA is TGTGCCAGCAGTGACGCTAGCGGGGGGGGTACAGATACGCAGTATTTT. The chain carries TRBV6-4 and TRBJ2-3; 12 nucleotides align to TRBD2. V lost 2 bases, J lost 3 bases, and 3 bases stayed unmatched. This CDR3 has 16 amino acids. Germline loops: CDR1 MRHNA, CDR2 SNTAGT.